This TCR beta chain was found in a study of T cell repertoires in cytomegalovirus infection. The overall study: In public TCR beta signatures, there were indications of both CMV infection and matching HLA type. Study results and limitations: The ex vivo response showed dominance by HLA-C-restricted CMV-specific TCR beta clonotypes.

The germline CDR1 and CDR2 sequences are DFQATT and SNEGSKA (reference sequence). This CDR3 is built from 12 residues. V was clipped by 5 bases and J by 5 bases, with 12 bases between them. A single record per CDR3 protein comes from TCRdb applying MiXCR to the reads. Among about 260,000 distinct CDR3 sequences listed, roughly 15% were seen once. With respect to this clonotype: The antigen remains undetermined.

This sequence joins TRBV20-1 and TRBJ2-5, with a tentative D call TRBD2 (5 bases). This TCR came from a human donor in good health (CMV status not recorded). Some clones in this sample may be carry-over from other donors' samples. Sequenced: PBMCs. Here the CDR3 reads CSARGSWETQYF. The CDR3 DNA is TGCAGTGCTCGAGGGAGCTGGGAGACCCAGTACTTC.